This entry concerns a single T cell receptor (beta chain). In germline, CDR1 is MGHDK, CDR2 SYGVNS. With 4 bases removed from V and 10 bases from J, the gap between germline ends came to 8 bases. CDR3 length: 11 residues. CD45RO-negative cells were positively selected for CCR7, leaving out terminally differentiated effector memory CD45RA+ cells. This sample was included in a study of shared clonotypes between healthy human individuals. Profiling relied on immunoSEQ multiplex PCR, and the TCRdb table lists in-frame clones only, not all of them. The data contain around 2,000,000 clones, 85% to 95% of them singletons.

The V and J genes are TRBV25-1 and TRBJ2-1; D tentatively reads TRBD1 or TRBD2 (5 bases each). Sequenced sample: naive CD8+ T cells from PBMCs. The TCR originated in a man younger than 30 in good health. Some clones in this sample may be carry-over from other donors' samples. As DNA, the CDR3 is TGTGCCAGCAGTGCGGGGACCGAGCAGTTCTTC. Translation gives CASSAGTEQFF.